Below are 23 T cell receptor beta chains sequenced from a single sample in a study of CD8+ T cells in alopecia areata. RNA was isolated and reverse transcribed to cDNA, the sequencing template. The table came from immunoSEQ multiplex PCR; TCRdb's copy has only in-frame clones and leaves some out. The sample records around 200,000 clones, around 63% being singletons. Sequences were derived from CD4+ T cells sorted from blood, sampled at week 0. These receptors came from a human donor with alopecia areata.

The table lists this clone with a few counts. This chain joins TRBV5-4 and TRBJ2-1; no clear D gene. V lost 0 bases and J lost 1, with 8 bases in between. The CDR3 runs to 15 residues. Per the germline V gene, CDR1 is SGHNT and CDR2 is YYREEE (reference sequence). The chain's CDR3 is CASSLGSSSYNEQFF. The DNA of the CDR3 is TGTGCCAGCAGCTTGGGTAGCTCTTCCTACAATGAGCAGTTCTTC.

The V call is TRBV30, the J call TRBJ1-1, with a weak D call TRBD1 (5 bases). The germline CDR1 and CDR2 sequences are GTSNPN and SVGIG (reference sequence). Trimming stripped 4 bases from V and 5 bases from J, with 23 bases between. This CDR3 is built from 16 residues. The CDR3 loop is CAWNGIGKGKGTEAFF. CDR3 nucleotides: TGTGCCTGGAATGGAATAGGAAAGGGGAAGGGGACTGAAGCTTTCTTT.

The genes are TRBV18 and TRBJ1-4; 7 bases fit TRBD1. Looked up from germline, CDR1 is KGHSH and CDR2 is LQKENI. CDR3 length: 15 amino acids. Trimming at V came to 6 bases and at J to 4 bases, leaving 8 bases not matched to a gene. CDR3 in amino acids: CASSTEGAVNEKLFF. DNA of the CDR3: TGTGCCAGCTCTACCGAGGGGGCCGTTAATGAAAAACTGTTTTTT. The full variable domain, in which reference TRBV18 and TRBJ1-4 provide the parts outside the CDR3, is NAGVMQNPRHLVRRRGQEARLRCSPMKGHSHVYWYRQLPEEGLKFMVYLQKENIIDESGMPKERFSAEFPKEGPSILRIQQVVRGDSAAYFCASSTEGAVNEKLFFGSGTQLSVL.

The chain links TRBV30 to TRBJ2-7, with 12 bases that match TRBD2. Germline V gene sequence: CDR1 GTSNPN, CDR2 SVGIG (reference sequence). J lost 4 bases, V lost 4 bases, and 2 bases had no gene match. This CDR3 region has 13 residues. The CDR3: CAWTSGGAYEQYF. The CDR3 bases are TGTGCCTGGACTAGCGGGGGGGCTTACGAGCAGTACTTC.

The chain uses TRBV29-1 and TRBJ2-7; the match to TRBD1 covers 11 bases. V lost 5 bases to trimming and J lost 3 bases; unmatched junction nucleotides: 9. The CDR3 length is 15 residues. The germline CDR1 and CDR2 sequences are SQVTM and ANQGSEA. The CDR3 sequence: CSVQPGGTGGYEQYF. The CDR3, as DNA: TGCAGCGTTCAACCAGGGGGGACAGGGGGCTACGAGCAGTACTTC.

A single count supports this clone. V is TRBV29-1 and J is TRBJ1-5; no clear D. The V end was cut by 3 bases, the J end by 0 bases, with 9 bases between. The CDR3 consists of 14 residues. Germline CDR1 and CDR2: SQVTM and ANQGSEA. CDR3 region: CSVESRLSNQPQHF. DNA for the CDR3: TGCAGCGTTGAGTCTCGGCTTAGCAATCAGCCCCAGCATTTT.

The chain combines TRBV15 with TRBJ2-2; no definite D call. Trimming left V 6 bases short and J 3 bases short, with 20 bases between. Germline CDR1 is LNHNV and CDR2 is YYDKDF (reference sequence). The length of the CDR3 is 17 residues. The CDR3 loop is CATRTTGLQADTGELFF. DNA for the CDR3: TGTGCCACCAGAACCACCGGCCTCCAGGCCGACACCGGGGAGCTGTTTTTT.

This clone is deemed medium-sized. This CDR3 reads CASSFRTSRLSTDTQYF. CDR3 sequence (DNA): TGTGCCAGCAGCTTCCGGACTAGCCGACTATCCACAGATACGCAGTATTTT. The rearrangement links TRBV13 to TRBJ2-3, with 8 bases identical to TRBD2. Germline-derived CDR1 and CDR2 are PRHDT and FYEKMQ (reference sequence). V lost 3 bases, J lost 2 bases, and 10 bases stayed unmatched. This CDR3 comprises 17 residues.

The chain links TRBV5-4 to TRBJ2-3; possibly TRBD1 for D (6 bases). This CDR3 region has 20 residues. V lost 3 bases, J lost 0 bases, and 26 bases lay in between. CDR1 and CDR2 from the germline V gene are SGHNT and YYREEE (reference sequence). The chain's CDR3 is CASSSISGQSDGWSTDTQYF. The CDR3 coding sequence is TGTGCCAGCAGCTCCATCTCCGGACAGTCCGACGGGTGGAGCACAGATACGCAGTATTTT.

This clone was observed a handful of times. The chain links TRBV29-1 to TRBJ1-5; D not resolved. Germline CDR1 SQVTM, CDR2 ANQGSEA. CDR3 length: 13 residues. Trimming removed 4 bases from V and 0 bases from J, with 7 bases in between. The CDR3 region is CSVAQNSNQPQHF. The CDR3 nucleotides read TGCAGCGTTGCACAGAATAGCAATCAGCCCCAGCATTTT. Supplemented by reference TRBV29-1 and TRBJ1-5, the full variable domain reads SAVISQKPSRDICQRGTSLTIQCQVDSQVTMMFWYRQQPGQSLTLIATANQGSEATYESGFVIDKFPISRPNLTFSTLTVSNMSPEDSSIYLCSVAQNSNQPQHFGDGTRLSIL.

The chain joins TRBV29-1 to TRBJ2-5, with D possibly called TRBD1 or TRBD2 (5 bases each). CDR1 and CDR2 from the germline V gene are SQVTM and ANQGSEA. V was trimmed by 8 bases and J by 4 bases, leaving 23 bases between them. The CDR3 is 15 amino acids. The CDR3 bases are TGCAGCATGCTTATGTTTGGGGGACGGGGAGAGACCCAGTACTTC. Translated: CSMLMFGGRGETQYF. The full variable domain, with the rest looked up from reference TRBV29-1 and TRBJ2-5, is SAVISQKPSRDICQRGTSLTIQCQVDSQVTMMFWYRQQPGQSLTLIATANQGSEATYESGFVIDKFPISRPNLTFSTLTVSNMSPEDSSIYLCSMLMFGGRGETQYFGPGTRLLVL.

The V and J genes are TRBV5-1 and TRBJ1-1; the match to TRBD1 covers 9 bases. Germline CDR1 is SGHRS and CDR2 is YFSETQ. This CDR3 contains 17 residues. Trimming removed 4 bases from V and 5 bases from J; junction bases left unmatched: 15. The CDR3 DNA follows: TGCGCCAGCAGCCGGGGCACAGGGGGCGCGGGTGGGACTGAAGCTTTCTTT. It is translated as CASSRGTGGAGGTEAFF.

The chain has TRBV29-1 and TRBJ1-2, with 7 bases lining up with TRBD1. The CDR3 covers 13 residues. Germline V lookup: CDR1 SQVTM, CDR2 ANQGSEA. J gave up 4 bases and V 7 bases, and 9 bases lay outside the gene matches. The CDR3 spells CSAGSGGIYGYTF. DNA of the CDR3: TGCAGCGCCGGGTCAGGGGGTATCTATGGCTACACCTTC.

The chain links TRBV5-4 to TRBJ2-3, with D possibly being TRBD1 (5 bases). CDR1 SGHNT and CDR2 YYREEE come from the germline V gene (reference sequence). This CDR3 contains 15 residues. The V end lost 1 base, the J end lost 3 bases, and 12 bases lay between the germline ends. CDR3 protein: CASSLTGLETDTQYF. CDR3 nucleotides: TGTGCCAGCAGCTTGACAGGCCTAGAGACAGATACGCAGTATTTT. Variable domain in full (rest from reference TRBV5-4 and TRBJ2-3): ETGVTQSPTHLIKTRGQQVTLRCSSQSGHNTVSWYQQALGQGPQFIFQYYREEENGRGNFPPRFSGLQFPNYSSELNVNALELDDSALYLCASSLTGLETDTQYFGPGTRLTVL.

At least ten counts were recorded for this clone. The CDR3 sequence is CASGLFLTGLSSSYNEQFF. The CDR3, as DNA: TGTGCTAGTGGTTTGTTCCTAACCGGACTCTCGAGCTCCTACAATGAGCAGTTCTTC. The V and J genes are TRBV12-5 and TRBJ2-1, with TRBD2 as a possible D gene (5 bases). Germline-derived CDR1 and CDR2 are LGHNT and FRNRAP. This CDR3 region has 19 residues. Trimming removed 2 bases at V and 0 bases at J, with 20 bases between.

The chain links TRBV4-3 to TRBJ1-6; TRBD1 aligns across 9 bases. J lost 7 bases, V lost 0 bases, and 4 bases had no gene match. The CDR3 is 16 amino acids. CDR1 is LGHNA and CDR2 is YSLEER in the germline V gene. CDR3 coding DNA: TGCGCCAGCAGCCAAGATAGGGACAGGGACAATTCACCCCTCCACTTT. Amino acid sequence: CASSQDRDRDNSPLHF.

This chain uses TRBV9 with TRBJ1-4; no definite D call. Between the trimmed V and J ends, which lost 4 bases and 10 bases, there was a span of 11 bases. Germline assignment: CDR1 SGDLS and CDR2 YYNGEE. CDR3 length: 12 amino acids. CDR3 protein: CASSTPRGKLFF. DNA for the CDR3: TGTGCCAGCAGCACTCCTCGCGGAAAACTGTTTTTT.

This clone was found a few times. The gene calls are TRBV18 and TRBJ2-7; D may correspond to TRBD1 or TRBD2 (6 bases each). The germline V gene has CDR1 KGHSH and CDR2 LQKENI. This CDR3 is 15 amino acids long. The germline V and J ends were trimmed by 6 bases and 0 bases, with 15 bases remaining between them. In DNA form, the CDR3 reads TGTGCCAGCTCCACCTGGGGGGCAAGCTCCTACGAGCAGTACTTC. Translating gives CASSTWGASSYEQYF. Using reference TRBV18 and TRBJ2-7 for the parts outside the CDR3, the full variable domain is NAGVMQNPRHLVRRRGQEARLRCSPMKGHSHVYWYRQLPEEGLKFMVYLQKENIIDESGMPKERFSAEFPKEGPSILRIQQVVRGDSAAYFCASSTWGASSYEQYFGPGTRLTVT.

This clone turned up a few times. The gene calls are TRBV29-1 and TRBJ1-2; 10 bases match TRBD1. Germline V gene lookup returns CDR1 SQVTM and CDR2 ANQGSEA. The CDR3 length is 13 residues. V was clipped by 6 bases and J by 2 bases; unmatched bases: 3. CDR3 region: CSVGQGMNYGYTF. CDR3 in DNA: TGCAGCGTGGGACAGGGGATGAACTATGGCTACACCTTC.

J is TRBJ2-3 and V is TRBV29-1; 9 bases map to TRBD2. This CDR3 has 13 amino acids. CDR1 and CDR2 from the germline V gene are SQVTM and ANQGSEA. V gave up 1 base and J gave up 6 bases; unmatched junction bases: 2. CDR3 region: CSVEGGGADTQYF. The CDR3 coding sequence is TGCAGCGTTGAAGGCGGGGGGGCGGATACGCAGTATTTT.

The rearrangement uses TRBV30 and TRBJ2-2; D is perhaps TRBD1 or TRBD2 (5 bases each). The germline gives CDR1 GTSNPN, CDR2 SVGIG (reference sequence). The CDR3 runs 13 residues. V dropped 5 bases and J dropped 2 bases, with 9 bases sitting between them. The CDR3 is CAWGGTNTGELFF. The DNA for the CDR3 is TGTGCCTGGGGTGGGACCAACACCGGGGAGCTGTTTTTT.

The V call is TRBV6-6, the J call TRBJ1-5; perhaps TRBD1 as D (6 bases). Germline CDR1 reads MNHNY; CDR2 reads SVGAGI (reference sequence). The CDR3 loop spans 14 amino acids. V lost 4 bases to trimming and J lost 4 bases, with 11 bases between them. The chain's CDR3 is CASSWGTGNQPQHF. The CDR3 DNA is TGTGCCAGCAGTTGGGGTACAGGGAATCAGCCCCAGCATTTT.

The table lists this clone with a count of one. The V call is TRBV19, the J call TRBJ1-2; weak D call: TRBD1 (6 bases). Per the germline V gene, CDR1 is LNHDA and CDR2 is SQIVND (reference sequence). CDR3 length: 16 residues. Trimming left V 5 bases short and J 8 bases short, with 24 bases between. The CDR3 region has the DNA TGTGCCAGTAGTTTCACCACGGGACACGGGATAGGCGGCTACACCTTC. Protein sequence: CASSFTTGHGIGGYTF.